This record concerns one TCR beta chain sequence. Germline V gene sequence: CDR1 SGHTA, CDR2 FQGNSA. The ends lost 5 bases at V and 4 bases at J; junction bases unmatched: 7. This CDR3 spans 14 amino acids. This specimen belongs to a study of blood T cell repertoires in COVID-19. Whole-study context: The analysed material was cDNA or gDNA that came from T cells, B-cell-depleted T cells, or PBMCs.

Study processing details: Amplification of reference gene primers was used by the study to estimate nucleated cell counts. Assay: immunoSEQ multiplex PCR; the TCRdb copy retains only in-frame clones and omits some. For V, J and clone size, that table is used; D and trimming come from the DNA. The sample comprises around 310,000 clones, nearly 90% of which are singletons, and around 0.93% rests with the top ten. Material for sequencing was peripheral blood. The origin of this receptor is a woman aged 40 to 49 with COVID-19, enrolled during active disease. V usage is TRBV7-2 and J usage is TRBJ2-7; 8 bases are shared with TRBD1. CDR3 bases: TGTGCCAGCAGCGCTAGCAGGGGGCCGTACGAGCAGTACTTC. This encodes CASSASRGPYEQYF.